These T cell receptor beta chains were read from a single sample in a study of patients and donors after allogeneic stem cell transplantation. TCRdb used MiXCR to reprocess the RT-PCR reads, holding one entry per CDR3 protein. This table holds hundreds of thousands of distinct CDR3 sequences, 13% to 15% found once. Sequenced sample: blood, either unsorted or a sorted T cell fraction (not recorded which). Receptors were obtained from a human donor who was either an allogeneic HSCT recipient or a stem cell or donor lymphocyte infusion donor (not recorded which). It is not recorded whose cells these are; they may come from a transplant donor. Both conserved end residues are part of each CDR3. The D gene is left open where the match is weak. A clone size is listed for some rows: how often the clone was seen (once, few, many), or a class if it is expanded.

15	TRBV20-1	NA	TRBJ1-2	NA	TGCAGTGCTAGAGCTAGTCAGGAGACCTGGGGTGGCTACACCTTC	CSARASQETWGGYTF
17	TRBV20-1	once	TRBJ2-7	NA	TGCAGAGCTAGAGATCAGCAGAGAGCGAAGAGCTCCTACGAGCAGTACTTC	CRARDQQRAKSSYEQYF
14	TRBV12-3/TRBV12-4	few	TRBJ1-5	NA	TGTGCCAGCAGTTTCACGGGAGTCAATCAGCCCCAGCATTTT	CASSFTGVNQPQHF
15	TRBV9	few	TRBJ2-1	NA	TGTGCCAGCAGCGTAGAGGTGGGGGGGGCCAATGAGCAGTTCTTC	CASSVEVGGANEQFF
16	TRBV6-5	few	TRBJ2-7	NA	TGTGCCAGCAGTTACAGGGGGACTCAGGGTGACGACGAGCAGTACTTC	CASSYRGTQGDDEQYF
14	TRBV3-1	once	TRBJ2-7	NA	TGTGCCAGCAGCCAGGACTTCTCGACCTACGAGCAGTACTTC	CASSQDFSTYEQYF
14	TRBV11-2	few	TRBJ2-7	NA	TGTGCCAGCAGCTTAGGGGTCAACCCCTACGAGCAGTACTTC	CASSLGVNPYEQYF
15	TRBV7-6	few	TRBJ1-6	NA	TGTGCCAGCACTGAGGGGGGTTCGGGAAATTCACCCCTCCACTTT	CASTEGGSGNSPLHF
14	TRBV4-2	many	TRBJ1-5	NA	TGTGCCAGCAGCCAAGTACGAGAGCTCGGGCCCCAGCATTTT	CASSQVRELGPQHF
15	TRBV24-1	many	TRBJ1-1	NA	TGTGCCACCAGTGATTCAGGGGCGATGAACACTGAAGCTTTCTTT	CATSDSGAMNTEAFF
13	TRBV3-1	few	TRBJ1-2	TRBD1	TGTGCCAGCAAATTATCCCGGGACAGTGGCTACACCTTC	CASKLSRDSGYTF
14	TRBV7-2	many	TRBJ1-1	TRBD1	TGTGCCAGCAGCACGGACAGGGAGAACACTGAAGCTTTCTTT	CASSTDRENTEAFF
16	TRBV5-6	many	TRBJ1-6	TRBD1	TGTGCCAGCAGCTTTAGAGGGACAGGTGATCTTTCACCCCTCCACTTT	CASSFRGTGDLSPLHF
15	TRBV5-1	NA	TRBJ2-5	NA	TGCGCCAGCAGCCGCGGATCGTCGGGTGTAGAGACCCAGTACTTC	CASSRGSSGVETQYF
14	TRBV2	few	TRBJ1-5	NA	TGTGCCAGCAGCCTGGACAAGATAAATCAGCCCCAGCATTTT	CASSLDKINQPQHF
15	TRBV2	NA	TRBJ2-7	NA	TGTGCCAGCAAGGGGGTGCCTAGCCCGCGAGGCGAGCAGTACTTC	CASKGVPSPRGEQYF
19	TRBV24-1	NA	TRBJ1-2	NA	TGTGCCACCAGTGCACGTGGCGGGGGTCCCCCCGTAATGGACTATGGCTACACCTTC	CATSARGGGPPVMDYGYTF
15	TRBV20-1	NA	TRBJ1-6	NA	TGCAGTGCTGGGACGGCTAGCTCCTATAATTCACCCCTCCACTTT	CSAGTASSYNSPLHF
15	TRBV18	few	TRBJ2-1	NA	TGTGCCAGCTCACCACCGGTCCAGGGGAGGCATGAGCAGTTCTTC	CASSPPVQGRHEQFF
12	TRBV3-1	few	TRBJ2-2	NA	TGTGCCAGCAGCCAGAAGTTGGGGGAGCTGTTTTTT	CASSQKLGELFF
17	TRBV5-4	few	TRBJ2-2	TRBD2	TGTGCCAGCAGCTCTGGTGGGCGGGGGGGCCGAGGCGGGGAGCTGTTTTTT	CASSSGGRGGRGGELFF
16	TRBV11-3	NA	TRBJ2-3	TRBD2	TGTGCCAGCAGCTCCGGACTAGCGGCCGCGGCAGATACGCAGTATTTT	CASSSGLAAAADTQYF
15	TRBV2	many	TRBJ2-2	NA	TGTGCCAGCAGTGAGGCGCCCCCCTACACCGGGGAGCTGTTTTTT	CASSEAPPYTGELFF
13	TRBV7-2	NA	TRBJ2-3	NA	TGTGCCAGCAGCAAAGACAGCACAGATACGCAGTATTTT	CASSKDSTDTQYF
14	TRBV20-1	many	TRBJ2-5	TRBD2	TGCAGTGCTAGAGCCCTCCTAGCGGGAGAGACCCAGTACTTC	CSARALLAGETQYF
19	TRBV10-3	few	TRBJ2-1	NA	TGTGCCATCAGCGCCTCTACTAGGCCAGGGGTATACTCCTACAATGAGCAGTTCTTC	CAISASTRPGVYSYNEQFF
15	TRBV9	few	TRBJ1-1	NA	TGTGCCAGCAGCGTATTGCAGGGAGGGAACACTGAAGCTTTCTTT	CASSVLQGGNTEAFF
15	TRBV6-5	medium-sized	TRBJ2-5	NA	TGTGCCAGCAGTTCGGCTGCCCTAGCCCAAGAGACCCAGTACTTC	CASSSAALAQETQYF
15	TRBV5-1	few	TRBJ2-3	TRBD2	TGCGCCAGCAGGCTGGGAGGGAAAACCACAGATACGCAGTATTTT	CASRLGGKTTDTQYF
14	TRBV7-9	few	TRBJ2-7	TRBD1	TGTGCCAGCAATTACGCCCCACAGGGGGGTGAGCAGTACTTC	CASNYAPQGGEQYF
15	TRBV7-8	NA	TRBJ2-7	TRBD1	TGTGCCAGCAGCTTAGCGAGGACAGGGTTCTACGAGCAGTACTTC	CASSLARTGFYEQYF
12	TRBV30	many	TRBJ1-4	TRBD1	TGTGCCTGGAGGCTGACAGGGCCCAAACTGTTTTTT	CAWRLTGPKLFF
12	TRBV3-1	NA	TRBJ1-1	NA	TGTGCCAGCAGCCAAGGGGTGCAGGAAGCTTTCTTT	CASSQGVQEAFF
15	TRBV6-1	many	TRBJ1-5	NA	TGTGCCAGCACCGCCGGAGGGGGGGGGAATCAGCCCCAGCATTTT	CASTAGGGGNQPQHF
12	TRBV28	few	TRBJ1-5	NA	TGTGCCAGCATCCAGGGGAGTCAGCCCCAGCATTTT	CASIQGSQPQHF
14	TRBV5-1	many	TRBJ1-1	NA	TGCGCCAGCAGCTCAGGGGCTCGATTGCCTGAAGCTTTCTTT	CASSSGARLPEAFF
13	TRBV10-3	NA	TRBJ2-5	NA	TGTGCCATCAAAAGGCTACTACAAGAGACCCAGTACTTC	CAIKRLLQETQYF
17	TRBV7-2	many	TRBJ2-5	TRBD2	TGTGCCAGCAGCTTAGAAGGAGCGGGGGGTATTCTGGGGACCCAGTACTTC	CASSLEGAGGILGTQYF
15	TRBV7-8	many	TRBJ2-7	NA	TGTGCCAGCAGCTTAAATGGGCGGGCCCCTTACGAGCAGTACTTC	CASSLNGRAPYEQYF
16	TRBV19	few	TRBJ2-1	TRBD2	TGTGCCAGTAGTGCCCGAGTCAGCGGGGGATACAATGAGCAGTTCTTC	CASSARVSGGYNEQFF
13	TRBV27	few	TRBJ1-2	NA	TGTGCCAGCAGAGCCCCGGGATTCGGGGGCTACACCTTC	CASRAPGFGGYTF
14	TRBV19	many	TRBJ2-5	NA	TGTGCCAGTAGTATCACGGACAGAGAAGAGACCCAGTACTTC	CASSITDREETQYF
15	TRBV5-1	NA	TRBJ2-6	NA	TGCGCCAGCAGAGATGTACTCTCTGGGGCCAACGTCCTGACTTTC	CASRDVLSGANVLTF
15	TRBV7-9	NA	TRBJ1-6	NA	TGTGCCAGCAGCTTAGGGACAGCCAATAATTCACCCCTCCACTTT	CASSLGTANNSPLHF
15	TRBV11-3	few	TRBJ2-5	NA	TGTGCCAGCACCCTAAGGAGGGGAATCCAAGAGACCCAGTACTTC	CASTLRRGIQETQYF